This T cell receptor (beta chain) is from a study of spatial heterogeneity in lung cancer. Time point reported: sample taken at primary tumor resection. Sequencing was performed on whole RNA extracted from tumor and nontumor lung tissue, or from frozen PBMC, and the material was left unsorted. The donors, 60 to 80 patients with untreated early-stage non-small cell lung cancer, provided the samples. The length of the CDR3 is 14 residues. Germline V gene sequence: CDR1 KGHDR, CDR2 SFDVKD. V shed 4 bases and J shed 4 bases, with 10 bases lying between them. TCRdb reprocessed the 5' RACE reads with MiXCR, giving one entry per CDR3 protein. Of 60,000 to 90,000 distinct CDR3 sequences in the sample, approximately 12% were seen once.

This specimen consisted of PBMCs, obtained at surgery. This sequence originates from a male donor with early-stage non-small cell lung cancer. The J gene is TRBJ1-3, the V gene TRBV24-1; D may be TRBD1 (5 bases). CDR3: CATSEAGTGNTIYF. DNA for the CDR3: TGTGCCACCAGTGAGGCCGGGACGGGAAACACCATATATTTT.